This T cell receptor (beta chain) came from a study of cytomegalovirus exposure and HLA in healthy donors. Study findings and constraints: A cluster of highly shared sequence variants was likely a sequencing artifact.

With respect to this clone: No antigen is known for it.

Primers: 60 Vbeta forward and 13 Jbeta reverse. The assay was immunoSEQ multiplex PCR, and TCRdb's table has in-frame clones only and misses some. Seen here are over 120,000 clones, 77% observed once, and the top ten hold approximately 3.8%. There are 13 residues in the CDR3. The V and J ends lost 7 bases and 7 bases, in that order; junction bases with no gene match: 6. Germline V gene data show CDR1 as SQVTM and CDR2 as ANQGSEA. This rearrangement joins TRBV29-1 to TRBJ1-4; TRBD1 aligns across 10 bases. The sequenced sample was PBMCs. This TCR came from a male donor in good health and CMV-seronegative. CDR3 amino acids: CSARTGGGEKLFF. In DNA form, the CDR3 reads TGCAGCGCTAGGACAGGGGGAGGTGAAAAACTGTTTTTT. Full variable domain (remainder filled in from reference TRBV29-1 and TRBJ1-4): SAVISQKPSRDICQRGTSLTIQCQVDSQVTMMFWYRQQPGQSLTLIATANQGSEATYESGFVIDKFPISRPNLTFSTLTVSNMSPEDSSIYLCSARTGGGEKLFFGSGTQLSVL.